This is a list of T cell receptor beta chains from one sample in a study of blood T cell repertoires in COVID-19. Produced via immunoSEQ multiplex PCR; TCRdb's table is partial and in-frame only. The data contain 130,000 to 150,000 clones, 87% of them singletons. Sequencing was carried out using PBMCs or T cells enriched from blood (not recorded which). These receptor sequences come from a man aged 55 to 70 who had recovered from COVID-19. Each CDR3 is given with its conserved first and last residue. D genes are given only for firm matches. Size tells how often a clone was seen (once, few, many) or the class of an expanded clone, and some rows leave it out.

clone_size: once
j_call: TRBJ2-7
d_call: TRBD1
cdr3_length: 15
v_call: TRBV28
cdr3_aa: CASSSAGTDSYEQYF
cdr3_nt: TGTGCCAGCAGTTCCGCCGGGACAGACTCCTACGAGCAGTACTTC

clone_size: -
j_call: TRBJ1-5
d_call: TRBD1
cdr3_length: 14
v_call: TRBV2
cdr3_aa: CASSDTGEDQPQHF
cdr3_nt: TGTGCCAGCAGTGATACAGGGGAGGATCAGCCCCAGCATTTT

clone_size: -
j_call: TRBJ1-5
d_call: TRBD1
cdr3_length: 14
v_call: TRBV24-1
cdr3_aa: CATSDSTGDQPQHF
cdr3_nt: TGTGCCACCAGTGACTCCACAGGGGATCAGCCCCAGCATTTT

clone_size: -
j_call: TRBJ2-1
d_call: -
cdr3_length: 16
v_call: TRBV19
cdr3_aa: CASSSLGGVSYNEQFF
cdr3_nt: TGTGCCAGTAGTTCTCTTGGAGGGGTGTCCTACAATGAGCAGTTCTTC

clone_size: -
j_call: TRBJ2-2
d_call: TRBD2
cdr3_length: 14
v_call: TRBV9
cdr3_aa: CASSVEAGGRELFF
cdr3_nt: TGTGCCAGCAGCGTAGAAGCGGGAGGAAGGGAGCTGTTTTTT

clone_size: few
j_call: TRBJ1-2
d_call: -
cdr3_length: 13
v_call: TRBV18
cdr3_aa: CASSPEHPYGYTF
cdr3_nt: TGTGCCAGCTCACCCGAACACCCCTATGGCTACACCTTC

clone_size: -
j_call: TRBJ2-7
d_call: -
cdr3_length: 12
v_call: TRBV6-5
cdr3_aa: CASSPQGNEQYF
cdr3_nt: TGTGCCAGCAGTCCTCAGGGGAACGAGCAGTACTTC

clone_size: -
j_call: TRBJ2-7
d_call: -
cdr3_length: 13
v_call: TRBV18
cdr3_aa: CASSRDLSYEQYF
cdr3_nt: TGTGCCAGCTCGCGGGACCTCTCCTACGAGCAGTACTTC

clone_size: -
j_call: TRBJ2-1
d_call: TRBD1
cdr3_length: 12
v_call: TRBV27
cdr3_aa: CASNRGVGEQFF
cdr3_nt: TGTGCCAGCAACAGGGGAGTGGGCGAGCAGTTCTTC

clone_size: -
j_call: TRBJ1-3
d_call: TRBD1
cdr3_length: 16
v_call: TRBV14
cdr3_aa: CASSQRTGFSGNTIYF
cdr3_nt: TGTGCCAGCAGCCAGCGGACAGGCTTCTCTGGAAACACCATATATTTT

clone_size: few
j_call: TRBJ1-4
d_call: -
cdr3_length: 15
v_call: TRBV7-7
cdr3_aa: CASWMRGGFFEKLFF
cdr3_nt: TGTGCCAGCTGGATGCGGGGCGGGTTTTTTGAAAAACTGTTTTTT

clone_size: -
j_call: TRBJ1-2
d_call: TRBD1
cdr3_length: 14
v_call: TRBV28
cdr3_aa: CASRGTGPYYGYTF
cdr3_nt: TGTGCCAGCAGGGGGACAGGCCCCTACTATGGCTACACCTTC

clone_size: -
j_call: TRBJ2-7
d_call: TRBD2
cdr3_length: 15
v_call: TRBV30
cdr3_aa: CAWSVRREISYEQYF
cdr3_nt: TGTGCCTGGAGTGTTAGGCGGGAGATCTCCTACGAGCAGTACTTC

clone_size: -
j_call: TRBJ2-5
d_call: TRBD1
cdr3_length: 14
v_call: TRBV15
cdr3_aa: CATSRNRGQETQYF
cdr3_nt: TGTGCCACCAGCAGGAACAGGGGTCAAGAGACCCAGTACTTC

clone_size: -
j_call: TRBJ1-5
d_call: TRBD1
cdr3_length: 15
v_call: TRBV2
cdr3_aa: CASSEGTGLNQPQHF
cdr3_nt: TGTGCCAGCAGTGAAGGGACAGGACTCAATCAGCCCCAGCATTTT

clone_size: -
j_call: TRBJ2-1
d_call: -
cdr3_length: 14
v_call: TRBV29-1
cdr3_aa: CSVGGTSSYNEQFF
cdr3_nt: TGCAGCGTTGGCGGGACCTCCTCCTACAATGAGCAGTTCTTC

clone_size: -
j_call: TRBJ2-1
d_call: -
cdr3_length: 13
v_call: TRBV19
cdr3_aa: CASSIVASNEQFF
cdr3_nt: TGTGCCAGTAGTATAGTCGCCAGCAATGAGCAGTTCTTC

clone_size: -
j_call: TRBJ2-1
d_call: TRBD1
cdr3_length: 14
v_call: TRBV10-1
cdr3_aa: CASSGGQYENEQFF
cdr3_nt: TGCGCCAGCAGTGGGGGACAGTATGAAAATGAGCAGTTCTTC

clone_size: -
j_call: TRBJ2-7
d_call: -
cdr3_length: 13
v_call: TRBV7-2
cdr3_aa: CASSPVRGDEQYF
cdr3_nt: TGTGCCAGCAGCCCGGTCAGGGGCGACGAGCAGTACTTC

clone_size: -
j_call: TRBJ2-7
d_call: TRBD2
cdr3_length: 15
v_call: TRBV2
cdr3_aa: CASSERPGGPYEQYF
cdr3_nt: TGTGCCAGCAGTGAACGGCCGGGGGGACCCTACGAGCAGTACTTC